This TCR beta chain was retrieved from a study of blood T cell repertoires in COVID-19. Study information: Sites in the United States, Italy and Spain provided acute and convalescent COVID-19 samples. T cells, B-cell-depleted T cells, or PBMCs supplied cDNA or gDNA.

The repertoire was sequenced with immunoSEQ multiplex PCR; TCRdb's copy has only in-frame clones and lacks some. Here the sample spans more than 200,000 clones, around 87% being singletons. In Seattle, patients joined the study during active infection and were tracked longitudinally. The sequence derives from a woman aged 55-69 years with COVID-19, enrolled during active disease. Sequencing was performed on peripheral blood.

Here the CDR3 DNA reads TGTGCCAGTAGTCCCAAGGCCCTAGCCAGCTCCTACGAGCAGTACTTC. This codes for CASSPKALASSYEQYF. The chain recombines TRBV19 with TRBJ2-7; TRBD2 is a possible D gene (5 bases). Germline values: CDR1 LNHDA, CDR2 SQIVND (reference sequence). The CDR3 extends over 16 amino acids. The V end lost 5 bases, the J end lost 0 bases, and 17 bases lay between the germline ends.